These 20 T cell receptor beta chains originate from one sample sequenced in a study of T cell repertoires in cytomegalovirus infection. TCRdb independently ran MiXCR on the reads; one entry per CDR3 protein. In the table there are roughly 230,000 distinct CDR3 sequences, approximately 22% of which are singletons. Material for sequencing was CD8+ T cells from PBMCs. These receptor sequences come from a human donor in good health (CMV status not recorded). Some clones in this sample may be carry-over from other donors' samples.

There are a few counts of this clonotype. V is TRBV7-8 and J is TRBJ1-2; D ambiguous. V was pared by 5 bases and J by 3 bases, with 19 bases between. Germline V gene data show CDR1 as SGHVS and CDR2 as FQNEAQ. The CDR3 sequence is 16 residues long. The CDR3 sequence is CASSASSILTDYGYTF. Written as DNA, the CDR3 is TGTGCCAGCAGCGCTTCGTCGATTCTTACTGACTATGGCTACACCTTC.

This clonotype was counted a few times. The chain carries TRBV6-6 and TRBJ1-2; 8 bases are shared with TRBD1. Germline V CDR1 and CDR2: MNHNY, SVGAGI (reference sequence). CDR3 size: 16 residues. The junction had 12 bases not matched to a gene; V was cut back by 2 bases and J by 7 bases. In nucleotides, the CDR3 is TGTGCCAGCAGTTACGGGATAACGACAGGGGAGAGTGGCTACACCTTC. It codes for CASSYGITTGESGYTF.

The chain combines TRBV7-9 with TRBJ2-1; 9 nucleotides align to TRBD2. From germline, CDR1 is SEHNR and CDR2 FQNEAQ (reference sequence). This CDR3 spans 16 amino acids. With V trimmed by 5 bases and J by 5 bases, 10 bases remained unmatched. CDR3 loop: CASSLPRGGYNNEQFF. The DNA of the CDR3 is TGTGCCAGCAGCCTTCCGCGGGGGGGATACAACAATGAGCAGTTCTTC.

J is TRBJ1-6 and V is TRBV27; D perhaps matches TRBD1 (5 bases). With 5 bases removed from V and 10 bases from J, the gap between germline ends came to 12 bases. Per germline, CDR1 MNHEY and CDR2 SMNVEV (reference sequence). CDR3 length: 13 residues. This CDR3 is CASSPRRDSPLHF. The CDR3 DNA sequence: TGTGCCAGCAGTCCGAGGAGGGACTCACCCCTCCACTTT.

This clonotype has just a few counts. CDR3 sequence reads: CSARDPGLVYEQYF. The DNA for the CDR3 is TGCAGTGCTAGAGATCCGGGACTAGTCTACGAGCAGTACTTC. J is TRBJ2-7 and V is TRBV20-1, with TRBD2 identical over 8 bases. The CDR3 runs 14 residues. Germline CDR1 DFQATT, CDR2 SNEGSKA (reference sequence). With V trimmed by 0 bases and J by 3 bases, 4 bases remained unmatched.

The rearrangement joins TRBV27 to TRBJ2-3, with a weak D call TRBD1 (6 bases). Trimming removed 2 bases at V and 1 base at J, with 16 bases between. The CDR3 is made up of 17 amino acids. Germline CDR1 reads MNHEY; CDR2 reads SMNVEV (reference sequence). CDR3 protein: CASSLQQGPKGTDTQYF. In DNA form, the CDR3 reads TGTGCCAGCAGTTTACAACAGGGCCCTAAAGGCACAGATACGCAGTATTTT.

This chain links TRBV12-3 or TRBV12-4 with TRBJ1-2; D perhaps matches TRBD1 (6 bases). With 2 bases removed from V and 8 bases from J, the gap between germline ends came to 24 bases. This CDR3 region has 17 residues. The CDR3 DNA is TGTGCCAGCAGTTTAACTGCTCTTGGAACAGGGACGAGCGGCTACACCTTC. Its translation is CASSLTALGTGTSGYTF.

This clonotype was detected once. This chain uses TRBV19 with TRBJ1-1; D is unclear. Trimming pared 1 base from V and 1 base from J, leaving 7 bases between. Germline-derived CDR1 and CDR2 are LNHDA and SQIVND (reference sequence). CDR3 length: 14 amino acids. The CDR3 protein is CASSIAATNTEAFF. As DNA, the CDR3 is TGTGCCAGTAGTATAGCAGCGACGAACACTGAAGCTTTCTTT.

The chain links TRBV28 to TRBJ2-7; D perhaps matches TRBD2 (5 bases). CDR1 MDHEN and CDR2 SYDVKM come from the germline V gene. The CDR3 totals 13 residues. The V end lost 4 bases, the J end lost 6 bases, and 13 bases lay between the germline ends. The CDR3 region has the DNA TGTGCCAGCAGTTCCATTACTAGGTTCGAGCAGTACTTC. Residues: CASSSITRFEQYF. The full variable domain, its missing parts supplied by reference TRBV28 and TRBJ2-7, is DVKVTQSSRYLVKRTGEKVFLECVQDMDHENMFWYRQDPGLGLRLIYFSYDVKMKEKGDIPEGYSVSREKKERFSLILESASTNQTSMYLCASSSITRFEQYFGPGTRLTVT.

The gene calls are TRBV9 and TRBJ2-1; a weak D match, TRBD1 (6 bases). CDR3 length equals 15 residues. The germline V and J ends were trimmed by 0 bases and 4 bases, with 11 bases remaining between them. Germline V CDR1 and CDR2: SGDLS, YYNGEE. The CDR3 spells CASSVEGQIYNEQFF. The CDR3 nucleotides read TGTGCCAGCAGCGTAGAGGGACAAATTTACAATGAGCAGTTCTTC.

J is TRBJ2-5 and V is TRBV10-3; no clear D. This CDR3 comprises 13 residues. Trimming pared 10 bases from V and 2 bases from J, leaving 14 bases between. Germline assignment: CDR1 ENHRY and CDR2 SYGVKD. The CDR3 here is CATLDKLQETQYF. CDR3 in DNA: TGTGCCACCCTCGACAAGCTACAAGAGACCCAGTACTTC.

This clonotype was counted a few times. The gene calls are TRBV28 and TRBJ2-1; 10 bases fit TRBD2. Germline assignment: CDR1 MDHEN and CDR2 SYDVKM. This CDR3 has 15 residues. V lost 2 bases and J lost 8; bases outside the gene matches: 6. The CDR3 loop is CASSLRGTSEDEQFF. CDR3 DNA: TGTGCCAGCAGTTTACGTGGGACTAGCGAGGATGAGCAGTTCTTC.

This clonotype has at least ten counts. The CDR3 bases are TGTGCCAGCAGCTTAGCGGGACAGGTTCAGGATGGCTACACCTTC. Translation gives CASSLAGQVQDGYTF. The chain joins TRBV7-9 to TRBJ1-2; 8 nucleotides agree with TRBD1. The germline V gene has CDR1 SEHNR and CDR2 FQNEAQ (reference sequence). Trimming took 0 bases from V and 6 from J; bases not matched to a gene: 6. The CDR3 is made up of 15 amino acids.

This clonotype was counted ten times or more. The chain uses TRBV7-2 and TRBJ1-1, with 7 bases aligning to TRBD1. The germline gives CDR1 SGHTA, CDR2 FQGNSA. The CDR3 is 15 amino acids. With 4 bases clipped from V and 4 bases from J, the junction kept 9 bases outside the gene matches. CDR3 sequence (DNA): TGTGCCAGCAGCTACGGGGGACAGTTGGCCACTGAAGCTTTCTTT. Encoded protein: CASSYGGQLATEAFF.

This clonotype was seen at least ten times. As DNA, the CDR3 is TGTGTTTTACGGGATGACTATGGCTACACCTTC. Translating it yields CVLRDDYGYTF. The V gene is TRBV7-8, the J gene TRBJ1-2; D is unresolved. From germline, CDR1 is SGHVS and CDR2 FQNEAQ. This CDR3 is built from 11 residues.

V is TRBV10-3 and J is TRBJ2-7; D unclear. V gave up 2 bases and J gave up 2 bases, with 7 bases separating them. The germline V gene encodes CDR1 ENHRY and CDR2 SYGVKD. The CDR3 sequence is 13 residues long. Here the CDR3 reads CAISENSPYEQYF. The DNA for the CDR3 is TGTGCCATCAGTGAGAACAGTCCCTACGAGCAGTACTTC.

This clonotype was counted only a few times. The V gene is TRBV20-1, the J gene TRBJ2-7; the match to TRBD1 covers 7 bases. Germline V lookup: CDR1 DFQATT, CDR2 SNEGSKA (reference sequence). V gave up 3 bases and J gave up 4 bases; unmatched junction bases: 9. CDR3 length equals 14 residues. CDR3 loop: CSASIGTESYEQYF. Written as DNA, the CDR3 is TGCAGTGCTAGTATCGGGACAGAGAGTTACGAGCAGTACTTC.

This clonotype was recorded many times. V is TRBV27 and J is TRBJ2-1; D unclear. The germline V and J ends were trimmed by 4 bases and 4 bases, with 11 bases remaining between them. The CDR3 contains 14 residues. In germline, CDR1 is MNHEY, CDR2 SMNVEV (reference sequence). As DNA, the CDR3 is TGTGCCAGCAGTTCTCGCGACGGTTACAATGAGCAGTTCTTC. Its protein product is CASSSRDGYNEQFF.

The DNA of the CDR3 is TGTGCCAGCAGTCCCGCGGGACTCTTCTACAATGAGCAGTTCTTC. This sequence encodes CASSPAGLFYNEQFF. This chain connects TRBV2 to TRBJ2-1; possibly TRBD2 for D (6 bases). CDR1 is SNHLY and CDR2 is FYNNEI in the germline V gene. The length of the CDR3 is 15 residues. V lost 5 bases to trimming and J lost 3 bases, with 14 bases between them.

This clonotype was counted between two and nine times. The chain employs TRBV7-2 and TRBJ2-6; the match to TRBD1 covers 7 bases. Trimming cost V 6 bases and J 5 bases; bases outside gene matches: 16. Looked up from germline, CDR1 is SGHTA and CDR2 is FQGNSA. The CDR3 contains 18 residues. CDR3 sequence (DNA): TGTGCCAGCAGTCTCCAGGGACAGCCATGGGGTAGGGCCAACGTCCTGACTTTC. As protein: CASSLQGQPWGRANVLTF.